This TCR beta chain was profiled in a study of beta chain features in type 1 diabetes. Findings and limits, study-wide: Researchers could not determine here whether HLA type influences TCRB rearrangement. People with Type 1 diabetes carried modestly yet significantly shorter TCRB CDR3s in all four CD4+ subsets. In comparison with healthy donors, patients had naive, central memory and Treg TCRB repertoires that appeared more similar. In cDNA sequencing, cells with high TCR expression could be over-represented.

In regard to this clone: Antigen specificity is unknown.

Over 95% purity was reached by all sorted populations. The authors reverse transcribed all of the isolated RNA, so sequencing captured expressed TCRB transcripts. TCRdb keeps only in-frame clones here, not all; method: immunoSEQ multiplex PCR. Of 200,000 to 300,000 clones listed, about 15% were seen once; the top ten hold 0.019%. The trim removed 0 bases at V and 6 bases at J, leaving 2 bases unmatched. Germline V gives CDR1 MGHRA, CDR2 YSYEKL. The CDR3 spans 13 residues. The TCR sequence derives from a man aged 25-40 years with type 1 diabetes. The chain joins TRBV4-1 to TRBJ2-7, with TRBD2 identical over 7 bases. Material: naive CD4+ T cells from blood. CDR3: CASSQEGGIEQYF. The CDR3, as DNA: TGCGCCAGCAGCCAAGAGGGGGGGATCGAGCAGTACTTC.